This T cell receptor (beta chain) stems from a study of blood T cell repertoires in COVID-19. Germline values: CDR1 SGHNT, CDR2 YENEEA. The V gene lost 4 bases and the J gene lost 5 bases, with 5 bases spanning the gap. This CDR3 has 11 residues. Data came from immunoSEQ multiplex PCR; TCRdb stores just in-frame clones and leaves some out. In the table there are around 230,000 clones, around 86% of which are singletons. A word on this clone: Just one base apart from a much larger clone, this may be a read error.

Sequenced sample: peripheral blood. This TCR was recovered from a woman aged 60-75 years with active or convalescent COVID-19. The V and J genes are TRBV11-3 and TRBJ2-5; possible D gene TRBD1, 5 bases. CDR3 coding DNA: TGTGCCAGCAGCTCAGGGGAGACCCAGTACTTC. This encodes CASSSGETQYF.